This T cell receptor beta chain derives from a study of T-cell memory formation after mild COVID-19. TCRdb reprocessed the 5' RACE reads via MiXCR and lists one record per CDR3 protein. This sample yields fewer than 300,000 distinct CDR3 sequences, of which about a sixth are seen a single time; approximately 22% belongs to the top ten. Germline loops: CDR1 SGHNT, CDR2 YYREEE (reference sequence). V lost 3 bases and J 1 base, leaving 7 bases between the germline ends. The CDR3 runs to 13 residues. The V and J genes are TRBV5-4 and TRBJ1-2; D unclear. The material sequenced was PBMCs or a T cell subset sorted from them (not recorded which). The TCR sequence derives from a young man who had mild COVID-19 (a few samples of this study predate the infection). Cell type and time point are not known. The CDR3, as DNA: TGTGCCAGCAGCTCCAGAGATAACTATGGCTACACCTTC. Its translation: CASSSRDNYGYTF. Complete variable domain (other parts from reference TRBV5-4 and TRBJ1-2): ETGVTQSPTHLIKTRGQQVTLRCSSQSGHNTVSWYQQALGQGPQFIFQYYREEENGRGNFPPRFSGLQFPNYSSELNVNALELDDSALYLCASSSRDNYGYTFGSGTRLTVV.